These 30 T cell receptor beta chains share one sample of origin, sequenced in a study of a mutant IDH1 vaccine in newly diagnosed glioma. Data came from immunoSEQ multiplex PCR; TCRdb stores just in-frame clones and leaves some out. The repertoire holds 30,000 to 40,000 clones, 80% to 95% seen once, with about 5.5% in the top ten. Time point reported: week 47, end of study. Topical imiquimod accompanied each vaccine dose, which consisted of 300 ug of mutant IDH1 20-mer peptide. For these TCRs, the target antigens are not known. The material sequenced was PBMCs, taken from a glioma patient whose treatment included an IDH1 peptide vaccine. All receptors derive from a woman aged 40 to 50 with glioma.

This chain connects TRBV6-5 to TRBJ2-3, with TRBD2 identical over 12 bases. V lost 4 bases, J lost 7 bases, and 3 bases stayed unmatched. Germline lookup yields CDR1 MNHEY and CDR2 SVGAGI. CDR3 length equals 14 residues. DNA for the CDR3: TGTGCCAGCAGTTCTAGCGGGGGGGGGAATACGCAGTATTTT. The encoded protein is CASSSSGGGNTQYF.

V and J are TRBV10-1 and TRBJ2-1; TRBD1 matches 7 bases. There are 15 residues in the CDR3. J was trimmed by 6 bases and V by 3 bases; bases with no gene match: 8. Germline lookup yields CDR1 WNHNN and CDR2 SYGVQD (reference sequence). CDR3 in amino acids: CASSDGGPGGNEQFF. DNA of the CDR3: TGCGCCAGCAGTGATGGTGGCCCAGGGGGCAATGAGCAGTTCTTC.

The chain carries TRBV9 and TRBJ2-5; 7 nucleotides match TRBD1. Trimming at V came to 0 bases and at J to 5 bases, leaving 4 bases not matched to a gene. This CDR3 is built from 14 residues. Germline values: CDR1 SGDLS, CDR2 YYNGEE. CDR3 DNA sequence: TGTGCCAGCAGCGTAGGACAGGGATGGGAGACCCAGTACTTC. It translates to CASSVGQGWETQYF.

V usage is TRBV7-9 and J usage is TRBJ1-2, with no clear D. CDR3 length equals 11 residues. V was cut by 6 bases and J by 11 bases, with 13 bases left in between. CDR1 and CDR2 (germline): SEHNR, FQNEAQ (reference sequence). The CDR3 DNA follows: TGTGCCAGCAGGAATGGGAGCATGTACACCTTC. Translating gives CASRNGSMYTF.

The chain employs TRBV10-3 and TRBJ2-7; D not resolved. This CDR3 is built from 13 residues. Per germline, CDR1 ENHRY and CDR2 SYGVKD. Trimming stripped 3 bases from V and 7 bases from J, with 13 bases between. The DNA of the CDR3 is TGTGCCATCAGTGACGGCCGACTGGGAGAGCAGTACTTC. Amino acids: CAISDGRLGEQYF.

This clone was picked up a small number of times. The genes are TRBV30 and TRBJ2-1; 11 bases are a match to TRBD1. With 2 bases clipped from V and 9 bases from J, the junction kept 9 bases outside the gene matches. The length of the CDR3 is 15 residues. CDR1 is GTSNPN, CDR2 SVGIG, per germline (reference sequence). This CDR3 is CAWSRPGTGGSEQFF. DNA for the CDR3: TGTGCCTGGAGTAGACCCGGGACAGGGGGTAGTGAGCAGTTCTTC. The full variable domain, in which reference TRBV30 and TRBJ2-1 provide the parts outside the CDR3, is SQTIHQWPATLVQPVGSPLSLECTVEGTSNPNLYWYRQAAGRGLQLLFYSVGIGQISSEVPQNLSASRPQDRQFILSSKKLLLSDSGFYLCAWSRPGTGGSEQFFGPGTRLTVL.

The rearrangement uses TRBV6-6 and TRBJ1-1, with D perhaps TRBD1 (5 bases). Germline V gives CDR1 MNHNY, CDR2 SVGAGI (reference sequence). V lost 4 bases, J lost 4 bases, and 16 bases lay in between. This CDR3 contains 15 residues. The CDR3 bases are TGTGCCAGCAGTTTGGCGGGGGGTGGGAGCACTGAAGCTTTCTTT. It yields the protein CASSLAGGGSTEAFF.

This rearrangement joins TRBV7-9 to TRBJ2-2, with D perhaps given as TRBD1 or TRBD2 (5 bases each). The CDR3 spans 13 residues. The germline V gene encodes CDR1 SEHNR and CDR2 FQNEAQ (reference sequence). The CDR3 DNA reads as TGTGCAGACAGTTACGGGGACACCGGGGAGCTGTTTTTT. This codes for CADSYGDTGELFF. The complete variable domain, with remaining parts taken from reference TRBV7-9 and TRBJ2-2, reads DTGVSQNPRHKITKRGQNVTFRCDPISEHNRLYWYRQTLGQGPEFLTYFQNEAQLEKSRLLSDRFSAERPKGSFSTLEIQRTEQGDSAMYLCADSYGDTGELFFGEGSRLTVL.

The chain couples TRBV6-5 to TRBJ2-7; D is unclear. The CDR3 covers 13 residues. In germline, CDR1 is MNHEY, CDR2 SVGAGI. Trimming took off 6 bases at V and 4 bases at J, with 13 bases between the two ends. CDR3 in amino acids: CASRGINSYEQYF. For the CDR3, the DNA is TGTGCCAGCAGGGGAATAAACTCGTACGAGCAGTACTTC.

The genes are TRBV6-5 and TRBJ1-4, with D unresolved. Germline V gene sequence: CDR1 MNHEY, CDR2 SVGAGI. This CDR3 contains 13 residues. V lost 5 bases and J lost 8, with 12 bases in between. Written as DNA, the CDR3 is TGTGCCAGCAGTAACAGCCTACTGGAAAAACTGTTTTTT. Amino acid sequence: CASSNSLLEKLFF.

V gene TRBV14 combines with J gene TRBJ1-1; no clear D. The CDR3 covers 13 residues. Germline lookup yields CDR1 SGHDN and CDR2 FVKESK. V gave up 4 bases and J gave up 7 bases, with 13 bases separating them. The CDR3 here is CASSRVHGYEAFF. CDR3 in DNA: TGTGCCAGCAGCCGGGTCCATGGCTATGAAGCTTTCTTT.

This rearrangement joins TRBV25-1 to TRBJ2-1; D may correspond to TRBD1 or TRBD2 (5 bases each). Germline CDR1 and CDR2: MGHDK and SYGVNS. This CDR3 region has 13 residues. V lost 3 bases to trimming and J lost 13 bases, with 16 bases between them. The CDR3 is CASSDRQGTGQFF. The CDR3 DNA reads TGTGCCAGCAGTGATAGGCAGGGAACGGGACAGTTCTTC. The full variable domain, with the rest looked up from reference TRBV25-1 and TRBJ2-1, is EADIYQTPRYLVIGTGKKITLECSQTMGHDKMYWYQQDPGMELHLIHYSYGVNSTEKGDLSSESTVSRIRTEHFPLTLESARPSHTSQYLCASSDRQGTGQFFGPGTRLTVL.

V and J are TRBV4-3 and TRBJ1-4, with 9 positions matching TRBD1. CDR3 length: 16 residues. After removal of 4 bases from V and 2 bases from J, the junction contained 5 bases not matched to a gene. Germline assignment: CDR1 LGHNA and CDR2 YSLEER. CDR3 loop: CASSRGQGRTNEKLFF. Written as DNA, the CDR3 is TGCGCCAGCAGCCGCGGACAGGGGAGGACTAATGAAAAACTGTTTTTT.

V gene TRBV5-1 combines with J gene TRBJ2-5, with D perhaps assigned TRBD1 or TRBD2 (6 bases each). Germline CDR1 and CDR2: SGHRS and YFSETQ. V lost 0 bases, J lost 6 bases, and 9 bases lay in between. The CDR3 has 13 amino acids. CDR3 sequence reads: CASSLEGGKTQYF. Here the CDR3 DNA reads TGCGCCAGCAGCTTGGAGGGGGGAAAGACCCAGTACTTC. The full variable domain, rest sourced from reference TRBV5-1 and TRBJ2-5, is KAGVTQTPRYLIKTRGQQVTLSCSPISGHRSVSWYQQTPGQGLQFLFEYFSETQRNKGNFPGRFSGRQFSNSRSEMNVSTLELGDSALYLCASSLEGGKTQYFGPGTRLLVL.

This clone occurred once. The chain employs TRBV15 and TRBJ1-2; D is unresolved. The CDR3 length is 12 residues. Germline V CDR1 and CDR2: LNHNV, YYDKDF (reference sequence). Trimming pared 3 bases from V and 2 bases from J, leaving 4 bases between. CDR3 loop: CATSRGNYGYTF. CDR3 coding DNA: TGTGCCACCAGCAGGGGAAACTATGGCTACACCTTC.

This chain links TRBV10-3 with TRBJ2-3, with 7 bases that match TRBD1. Germline trimming cut 6 bases from V and 3 bases from J; bases unmatched to any gene: 12. This CDR3 is built from 16 residues. Germline assignment: CDR1 ENHRY and CDR2 SYGVKD. The chain's CDR3 is CAIRGTGAAQTDTQYF. The CDR3 DNA is TGTGCCATCAGGGGTACAGGGGCCGCCCAGACAGATACGCAGTATTTT.

The chain couples TRBV5-4 to TRBJ2-1; D may be TRBD1 (6 bases). The CDR3 contains 15 residues. Per germline, CDR1 SGHNT and CDR2 YYREEE (reference sequence). V was shortened by 5 bases and J by 8 bases, with 20 bases between the two germline ends. The CDR3 DNA sequence: TGTGCCAGCAGACCGAACAGGGTGTCAGGGGATGAGCAGTTCTTC. Amino acids: CASRPNRVSGDEQFF.

The gene calls are TRBV19 and TRBJ2-7; D could derive from TRBD1 or TRBD2 (6 bases each). V lost 7 bases and J lost 6, with 22 bases in between. Germline lookup yields CDR1 LNHDA and CDR2 SQIVND (reference sequence). The CDR3 covers 15 residues. In nucleotides, the CDR3 is TGTGCCAGTACCTCGACCGGCCGAGGGGGGACCGAGCAGTACTTC. It translates to CASTSTGRGGTEQYF. The full variable domain, with the rest looked up from reference TRBV19 and TRBJ2-7, is DGGITQSPKYLFRKEGQNVTLSCEQNLNHDAMYWYRQDPGQGLRLIYYSQIVNDFQKGDIAEGYSVSREKKESFPLTVTSAQKNPTAFYLCASTSTGRGGTEQYFGPGTRLTVT.

The chain couples TRBV6-5 to TRBJ2-7, with TRBD1 as a possible D gene (5 bases). The CDR3 has 13 amino acids. Trimming removed 2 bases from V and 3 bases from J, with 8 bases in between. In germline, CDR1 is MNHEY, CDR2 SVGAGI. CDR3: CASSYGAGYEQYF. Written as DNA, the CDR3 is TGTGCCAGCAGTTACGGGGCAGGCTACGAGCAGTACTTC.

This sequence joins TRBV5-1 and TRBJ2-5; unclear D gene. The germline CDR1 and CDR2 sequences are SGHRS and YFSETQ. Trimming shortened V by 4 bases and J by 5 bases, and 12 bases separated the two germline ends. There are 13 residues in the CDR3. CDR3 region: CASSPPGRETQYF. CDR3 DNA: TGCGCCAGCAGCCCGCCCGGCAGGGAGACCCAGTACTTC.

V is TRBV9 and J is TRBJ1-1; D may be TRBD1 (5 bases). CDR3 size: 15 residues. The V end lost 2 bases, the J end lost 6 bases, and 17 bases lay between the germline ends. The germline gives CDR1 SGDLS, CDR2 YYNGEE. DNA of the CDR3: TGTGCCAGCAGCGTCAATGGGGCGAGGCTCGCTGAAGCTTTCTTT. It encodes CASSVNGARLAEAFF.

The CDR3 spells CASSLNREEQFF. The DNA for the CDR3 is TGTGCCAGCAGTCTAAACAGAGAAGAGCAGTTCTTC. The V call is TRBV2, the J call TRBJ2-1; D not certain. Looked up from germline, CDR1 is SNHLY and CDR2 is FYNNEI. The CDR3 has 12 residues. Between the trimmed V and J ends, which lost 5 bases and 10 bases, there was a span of 12 bases.

The chain links TRBV5-1 to TRBJ1-2; 7 positions match TRBD1. CDR3 size: 15 residues. V dropped 2 bases and J dropped 3; count of bases not matched to a gene: 7. The germline gives CDR1 SGHRS, CDR2 YFSETQ. The CDR3 is CASSFWDRAYYGYTF. CDR3 in DNA: TGCGCCAGCAGCTTTTGGGACAGAGCTTACTATGGCTACACCTTC.

This chain uses TRBV5-6 with TRBJ2-1; TRBD2 matches 9 bases. This CDR3 comprises 16 residues. Germline V lookup: CDR1 SGHDT, CDR2 YYEEEE. V gave up 1 base and J gave up 6 bases; unmatched junction bases: 8. This chain's CDR3 is CASSLPTRGGRNEQFF. The DNA of the CDR3 is TGTGCCAGCAGCTTGCCGACGCGGGGGGGCCGCAATGAGCAGTTCTTC.

The chain uses TRBV15 and TRBJ1-4, with unresolved D. Germline CDR1 is LNHNV and CDR2 is YYDKDF (reference sequence). V dropped 1 base and J dropped 6 bases, with 6 bases sitting between them. This CDR3 contains 13 residues. CDR3 nucleotide sequence: TGTGCCACCAGCAGAGTCGGAGATGAAAAACTGTTTTTT. As protein: CATSRVGDEKLFF.

This clone was counted once. This sequence joins TRBV18 and TRBJ1-5; a weak D match, TRBD1 (5 bases). This CDR3 contains 14 residues. Germline V gives CDR1 KGHSH, CDR2 LQKENI. V was trimmed by 3 bases and J by 2 bases, leaving 8 bases between them. This chain's CDR3 is CASSPRDGNQPQHF. The CDR3 DNA follows: TGTGCCAGCTCACCCCGGGACGGCAATCAGCCCCAGCATTTT.

The chain has TRBV7-9 and TRBJ1-1, with 7 nucleotides matching TRBD1. Germline assignment: CDR1 SEHNR and CDR2 FQNEAQ (reference sequence). CDR3 length: 14 residues. V dropped 5 bases and J dropped 4; count of bases not matched to a gene: 7. CDR3 in DNA: TGTGCCAGCAGCCCGACAGGGTCTGGCACTGAAGCTTTCTTT. It is translated as CASSPTGSGTEAFF.

V gene TRBV6-6 combines with J gene TRBJ2-2, with D perhaps matching TRBD1 (6 bases). Trimming took off 9 bases at V and 8 bases at J, with 16 bases between the two ends. Germline V lookup: CDR1 MNHNY, CDR2 SVGAGI (reference sequence). The CDR3 runs to 13 residues. The CDR3 sequence: CASEQGAPGELFF. DNA for the CDR3: TGTGCCAGTGAACAGGGTGCACCGGGGGAGCTGTTTTTT.

This chain joins TRBV30 and TRBJ2-1; TRBD2 matches at 9 bases. Trimming at V came to 0 bases and at J to 4 bases, leaving 4 bases not matched to a gene. CDR3 length: 15 residues. Germline V gene lookup returns CDR1 GTSNPN and CDR2 SVGIG (reference sequence). The chain's CDR3 is CAWSVRLAGYNEQFF. CDR3 coding DNA: TGTGCCTGGAGTGTACGCCTAGCGGGGTACAATGAGCAGTTCTTC.

The chain is built from TRBV5-1 and TRBJ1-4, with 7 bases aligning to TRBD1. CDR3 size: 15 residues. CDR1 and CDR2 from the germline V gene are SGHRS and YFSETQ. The ends lost 3 bases at V and 6 bases at J; junction bases unmatched: 8. CDR3 sequence (DNA): TGCGCCAGCAGCTCATACAGGGGTCTAGATGAAAAACTGTTTTTT. Its translation: CASSSYRGLDEKLFF.